This is a list of T cell receptor beta chains from one sample in a study of blood T cell repertoires in COVID-19. Libraries were prepared by immunoSEQ multiplex PCR; TCRdb keeps only in-frame clonotypes and omits some of them. The data show approximately 240,000 clones, around 85% seen once. Sequencing was performed on peripheral blood. The receptors originated from a woman in her twenties or thirties who had recovered from COVID-19. The CDR3 runs from the conserved cysteine through the conserved F or W. The order of the fields is J gene, D gene, clone size, V gene, CDR3 protein, CDR3 DNA. The D gene is left open where the match is weak. Where a row states a size, it is once, few, many or the class of an expanded clone; other rows omit it.

j_gene: TRBJ2-3; d_gene: TRBD1; abundance: .; v_gene: TRBV7-2; CDR3aa: CASGLRGGPDTQYF; CDR3nt: TGTGCCAGCGGGTTAAGAGGGGGCCCTGATACGCAGTATTTT
j_gene: TRBJ1-1; d_gene: TRBD1; abundance: few; v_gene: TRBV6-2/TRBV6-3; CDR3aa: CASSDLDRGLTEAFF; CDR3nt: TGTGCCAGCAGTGACCTTGACAGGGGTCTCACTGAAGCTTTCTTT
j_gene: TRBJ2-1; d_gene: .; abundance: .; v_gene: TRBV7-6; CDR3aa: CASSLVLRGTYNEQFF; CDR3nt: TGTGCCAGCAGCTTAGTCCTCCGCGGAACCTACAATGAGCAGTTCTTC
j_gene: TRBJ1-1; d_gene: .; abundance: few; v_gene: TRBV27; CDR3aa: CASSLTGVNTEAFF; CDR3nt: TGTGCCAGCAGTTTAACGGGGGTGAACACTGAAGCTTTCTTT
j_gene: TRBJ2-5; d_gene: .; abundance: .; v_gene: TRBV2; CDR3aa: CASSLGLFKETQYF; CDR3nt: TGTGCCAGCAGCCTCGGACTATTTAAAGAGACCCAGTACTTC
j_gene: TRBJ1-5; d_gene: .; abundance: .; v_gene: TRBV5-6; CDR3aa: CASSLAYGRNSNQPQHF; CDR3nt: TGTGCCAGCAGCTTGGCCTATGGTAGAAATAGCAATCAGCCCCAGCATTTT
j_gene: TRBJ1-1; d_gene: TRBD1; abundance: .; v_gene: TRBV5-5; CDR3aa: CASSLRQGFGTEAFF; CDR3nt: TGTGCCAGCAGCTTGAGACAGGGCTTCGGGACTGAAGCTTTCTTT
j_gene: TRBJ1-3; d_gene: TRBD1; abundance: .; v_gene: TRBV11-2; CDR3aa: CASSRWDSTSGNTIYF; CDR3nt: TGTGCCAGCAGCCGATGGGACAGTACCTCTGGAAACACCATATATTTT
j_gene: TRBJ2-3; d_gene: TRBD2; abundance: .; v_gene: TRBV7-2; CDR3aa: CASRRTSGGATDTQYF; CDR3nt: TGTGCCAGCAGGCGGACTAGCGGGGGGGCAACAGATACGCAGTATTTT
j_gene: TRBJ1-1; d_gene: TRBD1; abundance: .; v_gene: TRBV10-3; CDR3aa: CAISRDREGREAFF; CDR3nt: TGTGCCATCAGTCGGGACAGGGAAGGCCGGGAAGCTTTCTTT
j_gene: TRBJ1-5; d_gene: .; abundance: .; v_gene: TRBV6-1; CDR3aa: CASSEASSGVRSGPQHF; CDR3nt: TGTGCCAGCAGTGAAGCATCCTCAGGGGTGCGAAGCGGGCCCCAGCATTTT
j_gene: TRBJ2-5; d_gene: .; abundance: .; v_gene: TRBV5-4; CDR3aa: CASRRDWGETQYF; CDR3nt: TGTGCCAGCCGGCGGGATTGGGGAGAGACCCAGTACTTC
j_gene: TRBJ2-1; d_gene: .; abundance: .; v_gene: TRBV7-2; CDR3aa: CASSLGRATYNEQFF; CDR3nt: TGTGCCAGCAGCTTAGGCAGGGCGACCTACAATGAGCAGTTCTTC
j_gene: TRBJ2-7; d_gene: TRBD1; abundance: once; v_gene: TRBV7-9; CDR3aa: CASSLRDRGFHEQYF; CDR3nt: TGTGCCAGCAGCCTCAGGGACAGGGGTTTCCACGAGCAGTACTTC
j_gene: TRBJ2-1; d_gene: .; abundance: .; v_gene: TRBV2; CDR3aa: CASSSNSYNEQFF; CDR3nt: TGTGCCAGCAGTTCAAACTCATACAATGAGCAGTTCTTC
j_gene: TRBJ2-3; d_gene: TRBD2; abundance: .; v_gene: TRBV15; CDR3aa: CATRGSGETDTQYF; CDR3nt: TGTGCCACCAGAGGAAGCGGGGAAACAGATACGCAGTATTTT
j_gene: TRBJ1-2; d_gene: TRBD1; abundance: .; v_gene: TRBV7-6; CDR3aa: CASSLAATGDLYGYTF; CDR3nt: TGTGCCAGCAGCTTAGCAGCGACAGGGGATCTATATGGCTACACCTTC
j_gene: TRBJ1-2; d_gene: .; abundance: .; v_gene: TRBV29-1; CDR3aa: CSVEDLGVGRGDGYTF; CDR3nt: TGCAGCGTTGAAGATCTTGGAGTCGGCAGGGGAGATGGCTACACCTTC
j_gene: TRBJ2-5; d_gene: .; abundance: .; v_gene: TRBV18; CDR3aa: CASSPGPSRPTQETQYF; CDR3nt: TGTGCCAGCTCCCCGGGTCCAAGTAGGCCGACCCAAGAGACCCAGTACTTC
j_gene: TRBJ1-1; d_gene: .; abundance: .; v_gene: TRBV5-1; CDR3aa: CASSLVPDNLNTEAFF; CDR3nt: TGCGCCAGCAGCTTGGTCCCGGACAATTTGAACACTGAAGCTTTCTTT
j_gene: TRBJ1-1; d_gene: .; abundance: .; v_gene: TRBV15; CDR3aa: CASTPGAEWDTEAFF; CDR3nt: TGTGCCTCGACCCCAGGGGCCGAGTGGGACACTGAAGCTTTCTTT
j_gene: TRBJ2-1; d_gene: TRBD2; abundance: .; v_gene: TRBV7-2; CDR3aa: CASRPSGLALNEQFF; CDR3nt: TGTGCCAGCAGGCCATCGGGACTAGCGTTAAATGAGCAGTTCTTC
j_gene: TRBJ1-4; d_gene: .; abundance: .; v_gene: TRBV4-1; CDR3aa: CASSQVRYNEKLFF; CDR3nt: TGCGCCAGCAGCCAAGTCCGGTATAATGAAAAACTGTTTTTT
j_gene: TRBJ2-7; d_gene: TRBD1; abundance: .; v_gene: TRBV5-6; CDR3aa: CASAALGGQGVINEQYF; CDR3nt: TGTGCCAGCGCCGCTTTAGGTGGACAGGGAGTGATCAACGAGCAGTACTTC
j_gene: TRBJ1-1; d_gene: .; abundance: once; v_gene: TRBV11-2; CDR3aa: CASSPIGDVEAFF; CDR3nt: TGTGCCAGCAGCCCAATCGGGGATGTTGAAGCTTTCTTT
j_gene: TRBJ1-6; d_gene: TRBD1; abundance: few; v_gene: TRBV18; CDR3aa: CASSPPTGGIGNSPLHF; CDR3nt: TGTGCCAGCTCACCTCCGACAGGGGGAATCGGCAATTCACCCCTCCACTTT
j_gene: TRBJ1-2; d_gene: .; abundance: few; v_gene: TRBV7-2; CDR3aa: CASSSPQGHLYGYTF; CDR3nt: TGTGCCAGCAGCTCCCCTCAAGGACACCTGTATGGCTACACCTTC
j_gene: TRBJ2-3; d_gene: TRBD1; abundance: .; v_gene: TRBV7-3; CDR3aa: CASSLGTGSADTQYF; CDR3nt: TGTGCCAGCAGCTTAGGGACAGGTAGTGCAGATACGCAGTATTTT
j_gene: TRBJ1-2; d_gene: TRBD1; abundance: .; v_gene: TRBV7-9; CDR3aa: CASSLEGGRGYTF; CDR3nt: TGTGCCAGCAGCTTAGAAGGGGGCCGGGGCTACACCTTC
j_gene: TRBJ2-2; d_gene: TRBD1; abundance: .; v_gene: TRBV6-5; CDR3aa: CASGTGANTGELFF; CDR3nt: TGTGCCAGCGGGACAGGAGCGAACACCGGGGAGCTGTTTTTT
j_gene: TRBJ2-5; d_gene: .; abundance: .; v_gene: TRBV13; CDR3aa: CASSLLRAKETQYF; CDR3nt: TGTGCCAGCAGCCTGTTGCGGGCCAAAGAGACCCAGTACTTC
j_gene: TRBJ1-2; d_gene: TRBD1; abundance: .; v_gene: TRBV5-4; CDR3aa: CASSLVGDSYGYTF; CDR3nt: TGTGCCAGCAGCTTGGTGGGGGACAGCTATGGCTACACCTTC
j_gene: TRBJ1-2; d_gene: TRBD1; abundance: .; v_gene: TRBV19; CDR3aa: CASSIRGPYGYTF; CDR3nt: TGTGCCAGTAGTATAAGGGGGCCGTATGGCTACACCTTC
j_gene: TRBJ1-2; d_gene: TRBD1; abundance: .; v_gene: TRBV3-1/TRBV3-2; CDR3aa: CASRGTGGNGYTF; CDR3nt: TGTGCCAGCAGGGGGACAGGGGGTAATGGCTACACCTTC
j_gene: TRBJ2-1; d_gene: TRBD2; abundance: .; v_gene: TRBV5-4; CDR3aa: CASSLVAGGQNEQFF; CDR3nt: TGTGCCAGCAGCTTAGTAGCGGGGGGGCAGAATGAGCAGTTCTTC
j_gene: TRBJ1-1; d_gene: .; abundance: once; v_gene: TRBV9; CDR3aa: CASSVVRSNTEAFF; CDR3nt: TGTGCCAGCAGCGTAGTACGGTCTAACACTGAAGCTTTCTTT
j_gene: TRBJ2-7; d_gene: TRBD2; abundance: .; v_gene: TRBV11-2; CDR3aa: CASSLVGSASRGVTYEQYF; CDR3nt: TGTGCCAGCAGCTTAGTAGGCAGTGCTAGCCGGGGGGTTACCTACGAGCAGTACTTC
j_gene: TRBJ1-1; d_gene: .; abundance: few; v_gene: TRBV6-5; CDR3aa: CASSYNRNTEAFF; CDR3nt: TGTGCCAGCAGTTACAACAGGAACACTGAAGCTTTCTTT
j_gene: TRBJ2-5; d_gene: TRBD1; abundance: .; v_gene: TRBV6-5; CDR3aa: CASSPGTGIGETQYF; CDR3nt: TGTGCCAGCAGTCCCGGGACAGGGATAGGAGAGACCCAGTACTTC
j_gene: TRBJ1-1; d_gene: TRBD1; abundance: .; v_gene: TRBV5-1; CDR3aa: CASSSPTGDTEAFF; CDR3nt: TGCGCCAGCAGCTCACCTACAGGGGACACTGAAGCTTTCTTT
j_gene: TRBJ2-7; d_gene: .; abundance: .; v_gene: TRBV6-5; CDR3aa: CASRPPFGLYEQYF; CDR3nt: TGTGCCAGCAGACCCCCATTTGGCCTCTACGAGCAGTACTTC
j_gene: TRBJ2-5; d_gene: .; abundance: .; v_gene: TRBV29-1; CDR3aa: CSVEPGGQETQYF; CDR3nt: TGCAGCGTCGAACCCGGGGGCCAAGAGACCCAGTACTTC
j_gene: TRBJ2-2; d_gene: .; abundance: once; v_gene: TRBV7-3; CDR3aa: CASSLIWQKNTGELFF; CDR3nt: TGTGCCAGCAGCTTAATATGGCAGAAGAACACCGGGGAGCTGTTTTTT
j_gene: TRBJ2-7; d_gene: .; abundance: few; v_gene: TRBV2; CDR3aa: CASSGVLGGDYF; CDR3nt: TGTGCCAGCAGTGGGGTACTCGGCGGCGACTACTTC
j_gene: TRBJ1-1; d_gene: .; abundance: .; v_gene: TRBV2; CDR3aa: CASIGHGALMNTEAFF; CDR3nt: TGTGCCAGCATTGGGCATGGGGCTTTGATGAACACTGAAGCTTTCTTT
j_gene: TRBJ1-1; d_gene: .; abundance: .; v_gene: TRBV2; CDR3aa: CASSEALRTAWNTEAFF; CDR3nt: TGTGCCAGCAGTGAAGCGCTTCGGACAGCATGGAACACTGAAGCTTTCTTT
j_gene: TRBJ1-4; d_gene: .; abundance: .; v_gene: TRBV18; CDR3aa: CASSPNTGTLNEKLFF; CDR3nt: TGTGCCAGCTCACCGAATACCGGGACTCTTAATGAAAAACTGTTTTTT